This T cell receptor beta chain appears in the sequencing data of a study of regulatory T cells in long-lasting Graves disease. Study at large: Antithyroid drugs had been taken under 3 months by newly diagnosed Graves' patients. Regarding the study as a whole: Small numbers of samples may have cut accuracy.

TCR beta libraries were built with iRepertoire HTBI primers and Arm-PCR of CDR3 regions. TCRdb independently ran MiXCR on the multiplex PCR reads; one entry per CDR3 protein. The repertoire holds roughly 500,000 distinct CDR3 sequences, with approximately 12% as singletons. A note on this clonotype: Its antigen is not identified. This may be a read error, as it is one base from a much larger clone.

Time point: newly diagnosed GD, antithyroid drugs for less than 3 months. Researchers made the TCR library from RNA that was extracted from PBMCs. CDR3 size: 15 residues. Germline values: CDR1 KGHDR, CDR2 SFDVKD. This sample was also put to use in a study of T cells in Graves' hyperthyroidism and ophthalmopathy. Per that study: A median around 5.9 months before onset, the model predicted ophthalmopathy.

This chain joins TRBV24-1 and TRBJ1-1; 11 bases map to TRBD1. The sequence derives from a woman aged 25 to 45 with Graves disease. The source material was peripheral blood mononuclear cells (PBMCs), sampled at new diagnosis, from a patient treated with antithyroid drugs. The DNA of the CDR3 is TGTGCCACCAATGATAGGACAGGGGGCAACACTGAAGCTTTCTTT. Translation gives CATNDRTGGNTEAFF.